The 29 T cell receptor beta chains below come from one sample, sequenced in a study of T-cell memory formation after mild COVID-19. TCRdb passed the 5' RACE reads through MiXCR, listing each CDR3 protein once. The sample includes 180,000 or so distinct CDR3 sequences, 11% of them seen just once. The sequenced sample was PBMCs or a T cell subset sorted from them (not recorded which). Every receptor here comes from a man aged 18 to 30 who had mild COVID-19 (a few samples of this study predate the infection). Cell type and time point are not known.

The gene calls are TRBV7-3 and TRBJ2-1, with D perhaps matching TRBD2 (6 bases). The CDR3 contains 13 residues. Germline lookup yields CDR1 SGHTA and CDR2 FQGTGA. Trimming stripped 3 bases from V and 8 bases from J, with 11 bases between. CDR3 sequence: CASSFGSGDEQFF. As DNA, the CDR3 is TGTGCCAGCAGCTTTGGCTCGGGGGATGAGCAGTTCTTC. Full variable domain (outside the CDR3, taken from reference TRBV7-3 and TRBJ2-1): GAGVSQTPSNKVTEKGKYVELRCDPISGHTALYWYRQSLGQGPEFLIYFQGTGAADDSGLPNDRFFAVRPEGSVSTLKIQRTERGDSAVYLCASSFGSGDEQFFGPGTRLTVL.

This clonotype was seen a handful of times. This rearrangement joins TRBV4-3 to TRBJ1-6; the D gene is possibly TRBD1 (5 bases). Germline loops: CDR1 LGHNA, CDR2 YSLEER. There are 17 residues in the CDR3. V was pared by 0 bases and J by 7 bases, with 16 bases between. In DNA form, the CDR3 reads TGCGCCAGCAGCCAAGATGGGGTGGGGACCCGAAATTCACCCCTCCACTTT. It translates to CASSQDGVGTRNSPLHF.

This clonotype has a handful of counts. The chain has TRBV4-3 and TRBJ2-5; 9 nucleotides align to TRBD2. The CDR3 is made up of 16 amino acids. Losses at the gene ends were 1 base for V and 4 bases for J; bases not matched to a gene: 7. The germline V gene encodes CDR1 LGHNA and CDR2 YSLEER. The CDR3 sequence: CASSQGRTSGSETQYF. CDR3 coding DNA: TGCGCCAGCAGCCAAGGTCGAACTAGCGGGTCAGAGACCCAGTACTTC.

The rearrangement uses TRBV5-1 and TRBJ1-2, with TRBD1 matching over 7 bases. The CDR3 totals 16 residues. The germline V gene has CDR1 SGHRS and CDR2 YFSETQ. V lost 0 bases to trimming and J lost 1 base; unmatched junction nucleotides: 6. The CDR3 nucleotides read TGCGCCAGCAGCTTGGACAGGGGCGGAGGTAACTATGGCTACACCTTC. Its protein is CASSLDRGGGNYGYTF.

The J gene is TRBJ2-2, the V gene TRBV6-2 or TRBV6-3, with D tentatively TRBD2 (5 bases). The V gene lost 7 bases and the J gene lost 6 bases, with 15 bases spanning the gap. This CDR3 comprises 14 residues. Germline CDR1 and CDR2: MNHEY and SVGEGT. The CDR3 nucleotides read TGTGCCAGCACCCGGACCGGGGTGGCCGGGGAGCTGTTTTTT. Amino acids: CASTRTGVAGELFF.

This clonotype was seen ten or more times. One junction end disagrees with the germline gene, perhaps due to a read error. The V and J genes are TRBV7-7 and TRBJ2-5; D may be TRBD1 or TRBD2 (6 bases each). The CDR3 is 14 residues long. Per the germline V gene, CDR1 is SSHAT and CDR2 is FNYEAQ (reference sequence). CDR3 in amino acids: CASSSGSGGETQYF. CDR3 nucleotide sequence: TGTGCTAGCAGCTCGGGATCCGGGGGCGAGACCCAGTACTTC. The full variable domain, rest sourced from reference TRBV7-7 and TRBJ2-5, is GAGVSQSPRYKVTKRGQDVTLRCDPISSHATLYWYQQALGQGPEFLTYFNYEAQPDKSGLPSDRFSAERPEGSISTLTIQRTEQRDSAMYRCASSSGSGGETQYFGPGTRLLVL.

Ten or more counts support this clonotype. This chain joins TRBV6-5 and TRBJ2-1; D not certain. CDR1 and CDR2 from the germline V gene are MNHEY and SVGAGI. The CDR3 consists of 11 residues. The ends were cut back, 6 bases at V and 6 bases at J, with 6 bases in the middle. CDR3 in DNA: TGTGCCAGCAGCCTCGGCAATGAGCAGTTCTTC. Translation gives CASSLGNEQFF.

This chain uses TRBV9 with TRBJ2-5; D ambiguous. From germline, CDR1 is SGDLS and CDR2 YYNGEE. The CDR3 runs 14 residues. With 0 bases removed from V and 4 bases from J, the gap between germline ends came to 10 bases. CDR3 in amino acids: CASSVVSQGETQYF. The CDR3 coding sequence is TGTGCCAGCAGCGTAGTATCTCAAGGAGAGACCCAGTACTTC.

The CDR3: CSAISRQGASNQPQHF. The CDR3 nucleotides read TGCAGTGCTATTTCTCGCCAGGGGGCGAGCAATCAGCCCCAGCATTTT. The chain combines TRBV20-1 with TRBJ1-5; 8 bases agree with TRBD1. The ends lost 4 bases at V and 1 base at J; junction bases unmatched: 9. Germline V gene lookup returns CDR1 DFQATT and CDR2 SNEGSKA (reference sequence). The CDR3 runs to 16 residues.

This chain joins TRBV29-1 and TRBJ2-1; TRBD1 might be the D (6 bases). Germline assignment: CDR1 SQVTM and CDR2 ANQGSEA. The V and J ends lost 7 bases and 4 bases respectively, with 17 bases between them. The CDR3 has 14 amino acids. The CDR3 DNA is TGCAGCGATCTCACGGGACATGGGTACAATGAGCAGTTCTTC. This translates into CSDLTGHGYNEQFF.

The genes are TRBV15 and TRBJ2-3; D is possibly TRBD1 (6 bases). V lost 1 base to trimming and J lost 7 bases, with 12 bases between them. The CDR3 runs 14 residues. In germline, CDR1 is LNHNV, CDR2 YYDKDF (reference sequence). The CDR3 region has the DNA TGTGCCACCAGCAGAGTGGGGGCAGCTAATACGCAGTATTTT. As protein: CATSRVGAANTQYF.

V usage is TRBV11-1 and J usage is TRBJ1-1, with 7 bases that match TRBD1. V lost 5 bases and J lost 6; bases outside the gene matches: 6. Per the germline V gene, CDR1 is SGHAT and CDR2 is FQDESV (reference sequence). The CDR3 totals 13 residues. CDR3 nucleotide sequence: TGTGCCAGCAGCCAATACAGGGGTGCTGAAGCTTTCTTT. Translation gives CASSQYRGAEAFF.

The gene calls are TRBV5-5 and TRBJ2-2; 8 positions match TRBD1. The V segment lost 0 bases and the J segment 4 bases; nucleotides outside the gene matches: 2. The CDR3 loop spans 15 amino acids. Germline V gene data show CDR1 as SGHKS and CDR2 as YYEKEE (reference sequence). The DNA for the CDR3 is TGTGCCAGCAGCTTGGGGACAGGGTCCACCGGGGAGCTGTTTTTT. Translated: CASSLGTGSTGELFF.

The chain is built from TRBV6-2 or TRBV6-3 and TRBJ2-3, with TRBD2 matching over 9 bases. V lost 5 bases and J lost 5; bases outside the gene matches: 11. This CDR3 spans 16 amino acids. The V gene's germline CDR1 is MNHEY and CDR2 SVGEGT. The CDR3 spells CASSPHSGGVRDTQYF. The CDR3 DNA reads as TGTGCCAGCAGTCCCCATAGCGGGGGAGTCCGAGATACGCAGTATTTT.

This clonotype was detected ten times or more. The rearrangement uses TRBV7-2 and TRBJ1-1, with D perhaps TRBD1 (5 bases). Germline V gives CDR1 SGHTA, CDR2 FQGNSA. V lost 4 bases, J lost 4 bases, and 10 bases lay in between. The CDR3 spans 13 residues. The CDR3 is CASSSGGGTEAFF. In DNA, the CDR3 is TGTGCCAGCAGCTCGGGGGGGGGCACTGAAGCTTTCTTT.

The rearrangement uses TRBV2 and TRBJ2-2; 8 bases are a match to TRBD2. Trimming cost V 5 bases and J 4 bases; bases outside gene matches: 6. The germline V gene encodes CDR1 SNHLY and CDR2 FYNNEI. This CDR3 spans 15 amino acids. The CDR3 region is CASSQQAGATGELFF. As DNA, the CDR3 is TGTGCCAGCAGTCAGCAAGCGGGGGCCACCGGGGAGCTGTTTTTT.

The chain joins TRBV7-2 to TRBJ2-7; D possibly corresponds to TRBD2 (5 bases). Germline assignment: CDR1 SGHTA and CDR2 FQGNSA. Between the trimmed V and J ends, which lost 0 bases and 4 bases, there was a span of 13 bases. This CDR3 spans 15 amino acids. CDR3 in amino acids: CASSLAGGQTYEQYV. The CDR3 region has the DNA TGTGCCAGCAGCTTAGCCGGCGGGCAGACGTACGAGCAGTACGTC.

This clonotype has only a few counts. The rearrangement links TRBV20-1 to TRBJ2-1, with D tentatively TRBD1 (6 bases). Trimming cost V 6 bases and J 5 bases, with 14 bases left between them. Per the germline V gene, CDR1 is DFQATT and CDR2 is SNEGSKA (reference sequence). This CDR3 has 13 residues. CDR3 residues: CSAVTTGDNEQFF. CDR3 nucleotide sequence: TGCAGTGCGGTCACGACAGGCGACAATGAGCAGTTCTTC.

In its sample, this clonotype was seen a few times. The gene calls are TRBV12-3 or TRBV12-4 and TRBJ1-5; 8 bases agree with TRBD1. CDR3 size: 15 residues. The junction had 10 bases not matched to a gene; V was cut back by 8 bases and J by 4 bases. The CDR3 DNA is TGTGCCAGCGGAGACAACAGGGGGTTAAATCAGCCCCAGCATTTT. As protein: CASGDNRGLNQPQHF.

CDR3 protein: CATSPPDRVFEQYF. Here the CDR3 DNA reads TGTGCCACCAGCCCTCCGGACAGGGTATTCGAGCAGTACTTC. This chain uses TRBV15 with TRBJ2-7; 8 bases are shared with TRBD1. Germline V gene sequence: CDR1 LNHNV, CDR2 YYDKDF (reference sequence). The CDR3 sequence is 14 residues long. With V trimmed by 5 bases and J by 6 bases, 9 bases remained unmatched.

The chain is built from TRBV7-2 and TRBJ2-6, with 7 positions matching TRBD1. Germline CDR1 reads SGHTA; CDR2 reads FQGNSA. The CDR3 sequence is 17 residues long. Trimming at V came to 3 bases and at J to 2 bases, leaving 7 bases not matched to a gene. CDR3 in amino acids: CASSFGTEYTGANVLTF. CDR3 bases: TGTGCCAGCAGCTTCGGGACAGAGTATACTGGGGCCAACGTCCTGACTTTC.

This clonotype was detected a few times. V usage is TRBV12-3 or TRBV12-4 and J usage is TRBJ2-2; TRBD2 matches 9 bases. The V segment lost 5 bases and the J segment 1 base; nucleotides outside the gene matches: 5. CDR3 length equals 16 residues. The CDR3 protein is CASSRLAGRNTGELFF. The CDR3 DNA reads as TGTGCCAGCAGTCGTCTAGCGGGGAGGAACACCGGGGAGCTGTTTTTT.

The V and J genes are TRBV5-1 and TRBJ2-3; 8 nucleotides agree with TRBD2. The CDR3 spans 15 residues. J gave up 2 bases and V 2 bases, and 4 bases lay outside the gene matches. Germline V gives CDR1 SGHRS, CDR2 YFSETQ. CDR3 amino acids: CASSLGLALTDTQYF. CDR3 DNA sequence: TGCGCCAGCAGCTTAGGACTAGCCCTCACAGATACGCAGTATTTT. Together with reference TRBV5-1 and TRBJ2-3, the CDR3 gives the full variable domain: KAGVTQTPRYLIKTRGQQVTLSCSPISGHRSVSWYQQTPGQGLQFLFEYFSETQRNKGNFPGRFSGRQFSNSRSEMNVSTLELGDSALYLCASSLGLALTDTQYFGPGTRLTVL.

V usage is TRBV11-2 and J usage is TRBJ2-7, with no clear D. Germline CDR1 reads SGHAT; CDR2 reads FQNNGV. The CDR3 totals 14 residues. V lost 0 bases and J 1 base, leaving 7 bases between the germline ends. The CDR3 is CASSLEPGSYEQYV. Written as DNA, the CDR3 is TGTGCCAGCAGCTTAGAACCGGGTTCCTACGAGCAGTACGTC.

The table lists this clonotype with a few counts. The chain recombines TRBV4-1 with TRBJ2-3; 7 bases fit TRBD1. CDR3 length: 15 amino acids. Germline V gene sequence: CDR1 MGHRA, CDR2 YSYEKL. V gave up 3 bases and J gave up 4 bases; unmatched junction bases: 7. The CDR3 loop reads CASSHHGTGADTQYF. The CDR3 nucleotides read TGCGCCAGCAGCCACCACGGAACAGGGGCAGATACGCAGTATTTT.

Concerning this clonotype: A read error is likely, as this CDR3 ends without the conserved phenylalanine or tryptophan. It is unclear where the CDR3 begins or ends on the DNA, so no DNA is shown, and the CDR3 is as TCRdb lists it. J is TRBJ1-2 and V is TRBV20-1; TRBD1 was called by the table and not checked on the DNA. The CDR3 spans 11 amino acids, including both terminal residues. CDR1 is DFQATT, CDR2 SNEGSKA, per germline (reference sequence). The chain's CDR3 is CSARGFRDRLK.

This chain's CDR3 is CASSQQANTGELFF. CDR3 nucleotides: TGTGCCAGCAGCCAGCAAGCGAACACCGGGGAGCTGTTTTTT. The rearrangement uses TRBV3-1 and TRBJ2-2; D uncertain. Germline V lookup: CDR1 LGHDT, CDR2 YNNKEL (reference sequence). The CDR3 is 14 residues long. V was pared by 3 bases and J by 0 bases, with 5 bases between.

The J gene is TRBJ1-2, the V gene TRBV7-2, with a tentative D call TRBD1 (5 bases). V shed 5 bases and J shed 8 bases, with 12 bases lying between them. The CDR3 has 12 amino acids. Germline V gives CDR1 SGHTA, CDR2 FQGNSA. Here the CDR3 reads CASSPGGWGYTF. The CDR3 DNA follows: TGTGCCAGCAGCCCCGGGGGATGGGGCTACACCTTC.

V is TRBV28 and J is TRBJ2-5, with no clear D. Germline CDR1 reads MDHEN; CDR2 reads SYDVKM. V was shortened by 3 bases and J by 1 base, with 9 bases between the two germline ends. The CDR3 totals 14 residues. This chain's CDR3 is CASSFSNSQETQYF. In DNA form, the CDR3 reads TGTGCCAGCAGTTTCTCCAACAGCCAAGAGACCCAGTACTTC.